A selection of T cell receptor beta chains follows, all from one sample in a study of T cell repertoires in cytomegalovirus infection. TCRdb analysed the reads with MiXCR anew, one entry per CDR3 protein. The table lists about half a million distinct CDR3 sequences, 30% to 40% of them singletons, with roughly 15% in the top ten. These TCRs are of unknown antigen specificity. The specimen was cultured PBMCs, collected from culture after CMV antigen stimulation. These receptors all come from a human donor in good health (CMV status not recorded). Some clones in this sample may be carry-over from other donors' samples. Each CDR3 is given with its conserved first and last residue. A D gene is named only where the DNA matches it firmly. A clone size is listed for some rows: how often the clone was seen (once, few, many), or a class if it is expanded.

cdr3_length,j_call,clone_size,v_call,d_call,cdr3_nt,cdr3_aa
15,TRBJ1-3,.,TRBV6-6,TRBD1,TGTGCCAGCAGAGGGGGCGGGATCTCTGGAAACACCATATATTTT,CASRGGGISGNTIYF
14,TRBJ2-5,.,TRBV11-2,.,TGTGCCAGCAGCTTGCAGGGTAGCCAAGAGACCCAGTACTTC,CASSLQGSQETQYF
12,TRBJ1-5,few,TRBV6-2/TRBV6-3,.,TGTGCCAGCAGTTCCGTTGATCAGCCCCAGCATTTT,CASSSVDQPQHF
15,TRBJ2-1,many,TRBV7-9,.,TGTGCCAGCAGCTTACGGGACCTGGTGAAGAATGAGCAGTTCTTC,CASSLRDLVKNEQFF
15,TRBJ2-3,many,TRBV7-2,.,TGTGCCAGCAGCTTCGGCGTCAGTGGCACAGATACGCAGTATTTT,CASSFGVSGTDTQYF
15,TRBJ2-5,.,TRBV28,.,TGTGCCAGCAGTTTAGGCAGGGTGGGGCAGGAGACCCAGTACTTC,CASSLGRVGQETQYF
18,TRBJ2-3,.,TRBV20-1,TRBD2,TGCAGTGCTAGAGACCCAAGCCGGACTAGCGGGACGACAGATACGCAGTATTTT,CSARDPSRTSGTTDTQYF
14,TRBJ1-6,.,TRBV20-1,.,TGCAGTGCTAGGGACAACTCCTATAATTCACCCCTCCACTTT,CSARDNSYNSPLHF
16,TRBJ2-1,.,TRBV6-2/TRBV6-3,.,TGTGCCAGCAGTTACTCTTTGGCGGGGCAGAACAATGAGCAGTTCTTC,CASSYSLAGQNNEQFF
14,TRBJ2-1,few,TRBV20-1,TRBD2,TGCAGTGCTAGAGGGACTAGCGGGTACAATGAGCAGTTCTTC,CSARGTSGYNEQFF
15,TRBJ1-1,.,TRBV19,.,TGTGCCAGTAGTAGGCGTGGGATGCCTACGACTGAAGCTTTCTTT,CASSRRGMPTTEAFF
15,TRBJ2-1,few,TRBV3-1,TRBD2,TGTGCCAGCAGCCAAGGAGCGGGAGGAGGGAATGAGCAGTTCTTC,CASSQGAGGGNEQFF
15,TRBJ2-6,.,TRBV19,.,TGTGCCAGTATCCATGGGGCCTCTGGGGCCAACGTCCTGACTTTC,CASIHGASGANVLTF
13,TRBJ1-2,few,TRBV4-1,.,TGCGCCAGCAGCCAAGATCCCGAGGCGACCCACACCTTC,CASSQDPEATHTF
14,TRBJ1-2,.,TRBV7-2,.,TGTGCCAGCAGCCCCGGGCGGACGTTGGATGGCTACACCTTC,CASSPGRTLDGYTF
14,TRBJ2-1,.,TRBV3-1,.,TGTGCCAGCAGCCAACTGACTAGCTACAATGAGCAGTTCTTC,CASSQLTSYNEQFF
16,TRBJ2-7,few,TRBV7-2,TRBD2,TGTGCCAGCAGTACAACGTTTGGCGGGAGTTCCTACGAGCAGTACTTC,CASSTTFGGSSYEQYF
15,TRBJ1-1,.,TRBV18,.,TGTGCCAGCTCACCTTCAATCGGACAGAACACTGAAGCTTTCTTT,CASSPSIGQNTEAFF
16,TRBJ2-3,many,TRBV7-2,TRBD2,TGTGCCAGCAGCTTAGGAAGCGGGAGCCGCGCAGATACGCAGTATTTT,CASSLGSGSRADTQYF
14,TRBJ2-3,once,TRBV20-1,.,TGCAGTGCTGATCGACAGCTGGTCACAGATACGCAGTATTTT,CSADRQLVTDTQYF
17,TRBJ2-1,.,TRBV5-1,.,TGCGCCAGCAGCTTGAACCCGGAAGGGTTTTCCTACAATGAGCAGTTCTTC,CASSLNPEGFSYNEQFF
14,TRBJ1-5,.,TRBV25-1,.,TGTGCCAGCAGTGAATGGGGGGAAGGACAGCCCCAGCATTTT,CASSEWGEGQPQHF
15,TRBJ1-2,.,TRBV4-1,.,TGCGCCAGCAGCCAAGAGCCCAGGGTAGGCTATGGCTACACCTTC,CASSQEPRVGYGYTF
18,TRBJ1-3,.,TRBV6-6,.,TGTGCCAGCAGTTACTCGATACTGTCTGGGCATGGAGGAAACACCATATATTTT,CASSYSILSGHGGNTIYF
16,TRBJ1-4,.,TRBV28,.,TGTGCCAGCAGTTTAATCCGGGGGGCGCAGCATGAAAAACTGTTTTTT,CASSLIRGAQHEKLFF